This TCR beta chain was documented in a study of T cells in Graves' hyperthyroidism and ophthalmopathy. Trimming left V 4 bases short and J 2 bases short, with 9 bases between. Germline V gene data show CDR1 as SGHDN and CDR2 as FVKESK. The CDR3 is 13 residues long. Every diagnosis used clinical symptoms, serum thyroxine and TRAb, thyroid ultrasound and orbital computed tomography. Findings and caveats of the study: Separation of ophthalmopathy from stable hyperthyroidism was achieved by a 13 V-J model. For ophthalmopathy, model prediction preceded onset by a median roughly 6.5 months. Blood also carried most thyroid clonotypes expanded above 0.001.

RNA transcripts provided the source from which TCR beta CDR3 regions were amplified. TCR CDR3 regions were first amplified by RT-PCR with HTBI primers. Each CDR3 protein gets one entry after TCRdb re-called the multiplex PCR reads with MiXCR. The sample gives about 260,000 distinct CDR3 sequences, 20% to 25% of which show up once; around 28% is in the top ten. This clonotype was seen many times. The antigen is not known. This clonotype was obtained from a man in his forties or fifties with Graves' hyperthyroidism that later progressed to Graves' ophthalmopathy. The chain carries TRBV14 and TRBJ2-7, with D unresolved. Specimen: blood. CDR3 protein: CASSRMVTYEQYF. As DNA, the CDR3 is TGTGCCAGCAGCCGTATGGTCACCTACGAGCAGTACTTC.